Below, 5 T cell receptor beta chains from the same sample are listed, as sequenced in a study of beta chain features in type 1 diabetes. The study's findings and limits: Significant though moderate, a shortening of TCRB CDR3s appeared in all four CD4+ subsets of Type 1 diabetes patients.

Sequencing targeted expressed TCRB transcripts, as all isolated RNA had been reverse transcribed. Measured with immunoSEQ multiplex PCR; TCRdb has only the in-frame clones, and not every one. The sample consists of 150,000 to 170,000 clones, over 9% of them appearing once. Their recognized antigens are unknown. Sequenced input: central memory CD4+ T cells from blood. The receptors stem from a man aged 30 to 45 with type 1 diabetes.

This clone appeared a few times. The chain couples TRBV28 to TRBJ2-7; 9 nucleotides match TRBD1. CDR1 and CDR2 from the germline V gene are MDHEN and SYDVKM. Trimming cost V 9 bases and J 7 bases; bases outside gene matches: 13. The CDR3 runs to 14 residues. Here the CDR3 reads CASQTGDRVGEQYF. The CDR3 DNA sequence: TGTGCCAGTCAGACCGGGGACAGGGTCGGGGAGCAGTACTTC.

This clone was detected only a few times. The chain is built from TRBV4-3 and TRBJ2-1; D call uncertain. The CDR3 length is 15 residues. Trimming took 0 bases from V and 6 from J, leaving 12 bases between them. Germline V lookup: CDR1 LGHNA, CDR2 YSLEER. The CDR3 DNA reads TGCGCCAGCAGCCAAGATCATTTCGGCGGCAATGAGCAGTTCTTC. It yields the protein CASSQDHFGGNEQFF.

The rearrangement joins TRBV28 to TRBJ2-7; the match to TRBD1 covers 7 bases. The CDR3 extends over 11 amino acids. V gave up 5 bases and J gave up 7 bases; unmatched junction bases: 2. Per germline, CDR1 MDHEN and CDR2 SYDVKM. The DNA of the CDR3 is TGTGCCAGCAGTCGACAGGGAGAGCAGTACTTC. Its translation is CASSRQGEQYF.

CDR3 coding DNA: TGTGCCAGCAGCTTAACGCGGGGCACAGATACGCAGTATTTT. Protein sequence: CASSLTRGTDTQYF. The chain uses TRBV7-3 and TRBJ2-3, with D perhaps matching TRBD2 (5 bases). CDR3 length: 14 amino acids. Trimming removed 0 bases at V and 1 base at J, with 5 bases between. The germline V gene has CDR1 SGHTA and CDR2 FQGTGA.

The V and J genes are TRBV11-2 and TRBJ2-1; tentatively, D is TRBD2 (5 bases). This CDR3 is built from 17 residues. Germline V gene data show CDR1 as SGHAT and CDR2 as FQNNGV. V was pared by 0 bases and J by 5 bases, with 17 bases between. This chain's CDR3 is CASSLEILGLSDNEQFF. Here the CDR3 DNA reads TGTGCCAGCAGCTTAGAGATCCTCGGACTCAGTGACAATGAGCAGTTCTTC.